This T cell receptor beta chain was obtained from a study of CD8 T cells in ankylosing spondylitis. Findings of the study overall: Made up of about eight highly homologous variants, a TCR beta motif appeared characteristic of ankylosing spondylitis blood. Those disease-linked clones were CD8+; they were also relatively rare in peripheral blood.

Germline CDR1 and CDR2: LGHNA and YSLEER. The CDR3 contains 16 residues. The V gene end was trimmed by 1 base and the J gene end by 2 bases; junction bases not matched to a gene: 5. Turning to this clonotype: Its antigen is not known.

TCRdb re-derived calls from the 5' RACE reads in MiXCR, one entry per CDR3 protein. The sample holds around 490,000 distinct CDR3 sequences, approximately 5% seen once. V is TRBV4-3 and J is TRBJ2-7, with 10 bases lining up with TRBD2. This TCR came from a male donor with ankylosing spondylitis. Sequencing input: blood, either unsorted or a sorted T cell fraction (not recorded which). CDR3 loop: CASSQGPSGSAYEQYF. CDR3 DNA: TGCGCCAGCAGCCAAGGACCTAGCGGGAGCGCCTACGAGCAGTACTTC.